Listed below are T cell receptor beta chains from one sample, sequenced in a study of blood T cell repertoires in COVID-19. Here immunoSEQ multiplex PCR was the method, and the copy in TCRdb shows in-frame clones only, minus some. Here the sample spans about 120,000 clones, 75% to 90% being singletons. The source material was peripheral blood. The receptors were sampled from a man between 60 and 70 years old with COVID-19, enrolled during active disease. The CDR3 runs from the conserved cysteine through the conserved F or W. D genes are given only for firm matches. Size tells how often a clone was seen (once, few, many) or the class of an expanded clone, and some rows leave it out.

length,D,size,J,V,CDR3,DNA
13,.,few,TRBJ1-1,TRBV12-3/TRBV12-4,CASSLEVNTEAFF,TGTGCCAGCAGTCTCGAGGTGAACACTGAAGCTTTCTTT
14,.,.,TRBJ1-2,TRBV3-1/TRBV3-2,CASSQDQGDYGYTF,TGTGCCAGCAGCCAAGATCAGGGCGACTATGGCTACACCTTC
17,.,.,TRBJ2-3,TRBV4-1,CASSLRRRAGSTDTQYF,TGCGCCAGCAGCCTCCGTCGTCGAGCGGGTTCGACAGATACGCAGTATTTT
15,TRBD1,.,TRBJ1-1,TRBV7-9,CASSFDFLGDSEAFF,TGTGCCAGCAGCTTTGACTTCCTAGGGGACAGTGAAGCTTTCTTT
15,.,.,TRBJ1-2,TRBV5-4,CASSLAGPPNYGYTF,TGTGCCAGCAGCCTTGCGGGACCCCCTAACTATGGCTACACCTTC
16,TRBD1,.,TRBJ1-1,TRBV13,CASSLGGTGGSTEAFF,TGTGCCAGCAGCTTAGGCGGGACAGGGGGCAGCACTGAAGCTTTCTTT
13,.,.,TRBJ1-2,TRBV12-3/TRBV12-4,CASRSTGRHGYTF,TGTGCCAGCAGGTCTACAGGGCGGCATGGCTACACCTTC
14,TRBD1,.,TRBJ2-7,TRBV9,CASSVAGQVYEQYF,TGTGCCAGCAGCGTAGCGGGACAGGTCTACGAGCAGTACTTC
17,.,.,TRBJ2-6,TRBV5-4,CASSPGGRGSGANVLTF,TGTGCCAGCAGCCCGGGGGGCCGAGGCTCTGGGGCCAACGTCCTGACTTTC
13,.,.,TRBJ1-2,TRBV25-1,CASTLGEGEGYTF,TGTGCCAGCACCCTCGGAGAAGGGGAAGGCTACACCTTC
15,.,.,TRBJ1-1,TRBV18,CASSPARLSYTEAFF,TGTGCCAGCTCACCGGCCAGGCTTTCGTACACTGAAGCTTTCTTT
14,TRBD1,.,TRBJ1-1,TRBV6-5,CASSYVTGSTEAFF,TGTGCCAGCAGTTACGTGACAGGGAGCACTGAAGCTTTCTTT
15,.,.,TRBJ1-3,TRBV9,CASSVGSGAGNTIYF,TGTGCCAGCAGCGTAGGGTCAGGGGCTGGAAACACCATATATTTT
15,.,once,TRBJ2-3,TRBV6-5,CASTLPPGAEDTQYF,TGTGCCAGCACTCTCCCACCTGGAGCGGAGGATACGCAGTATTTT
15,TRBD1,.,TRBJ1-1,TRBV6-2/TRBV6-3,CASSTLRTGRAEAFF,TGTGCCAGCAGCACTCTGAGGACAGGGCGGGCTGAAGCTTTCTTT
14,.,.,TRBJ2-7,TRBV12-5,CARENRTVTYEQYF,TGTGCTAGGGAAAATAGGACAGTTACCTACGAGCAGTACTTC
15,TRBD1,.,TRBJ1-6,TRBV28,CASIVGTGGNSPLHF,TGTGCCAGCATAGTCGGGACAGGGGGTAATTCACCCCTCCACTTT
17,.,.,TRBJ2-2,TRBV5-5,CASTAIGAGPNTGELFF,TGTGCCAGCACCGCAATAGGGGCAGGGCCGAACACCGGGGAGCTGTTTTTT
17,TRBD2,.,TRBJ2-3,TRBV7-3,CASSLTSGGVGADTQYF,TGTGCCAGCAGCTTAACTAGCGGGGGGGTAGGAGCAGATACGCAGTATTTT
15,.,.,TRBJ1-6,TRBV5-1,CASSLLQSDNSPLHF,TGCGCCAGCAGCTTGTTACAGTCCGATAATTCACCCCTCCACTTT
16,TRBD1,.,TRBJ1-6,TRBV10-3,CAIRRGTGGNNSPLHF,TGTGCCATCAGACGGGGGACAGGGGGCAATAATTCACCCCTCCACTTT
12,.,once,TRBJ1-2,TRBV12-3/TRBV12-4,CASRTGSSGYTF,TGTGCCAGCAGGACAGGATCGTCTGGCTACACCTTC
17,TRBD1,.,TRBJ1-4,TRBV15,CATSRFRRQGVNEKLFF,TGTGCCACCAGCAGGTTTAGACGACAGGGCGTTAATGAAAAACTGTTTTTT
15,.,.,TRBJ1-4,TRBV7-8,CATHPGGMTNEKLFF,TGTGCCACCCACCCGGGGGGCATGACTAATGAAAAACTGTTTTTT
15,.,few,TRBJ1-5,TRBV27,CASRRTDYSNQPQHF,TGTGCCAGCAGGAGGACGGACTATAGCAATCAGCCCCAGCATTTT
16,.,.,TRBJ1-1,TRBV7-9,CASSLDRRGRTTEAFF,TGTGCCAGCAGCTTAGACCGCAGGGGAAGGACCACTGAAGCTTTCTTT
13,TRBD1,.,TRBJ1-2,TRBV6-5,CAIRRDRDSGYTF,TGTGCCATCCGCCGGGACAGGGACTCTGGCTACACCTTC
14,TRBD1,.,TRBJ1-1,TRBV7-9,CASTSTGANTEAFF,TGTGCCAGCACCTCAACAGGGGCGAACACTGAAGCTTTCTTT
16,TRBD2,.,TRBJ2-1,TRBV19,CASSIVGGGAPGGQFF,TGTGCCAGTAGTATAGTGGGCGGGGGGGCCCCGGGTGGGCAGTTCTTC
17,TRBD2,.,TRBJ2-5,TRBV19,CASSRGLARGGLETQYF,TGTGCCAGTAGTCGGGGACTAGCGAGAGGGGGCTTAGAGACCCAGTACTTC
16,TRBD1,.,TRBJ2-1,TRBV7-3,CASSSYTGVPLNEQFF,TGTGCCAGCAGCTCATACACAGGGGTCCCCCTGAATGAGCAGTTCTTC
13,.,.,TRBJ2-3,TRBV10-1,CASGGPSTDTQYF,TGCGCCAGCGGGGGCCCCAGCACAGATACGCAGTATTTT
16,.,.,TRBJ1-5,TRBV28,CASSLTGSGRNQPQHF,TGTGCCAGCAGTTTAACGGGCAGCGGGCGCAATCAGCCCCAGCATTTT
13,TRBD1,once,TRBJ2-7,TRBV6-2/TRBV6-3,CASSDRGLYEQYF,TGTGCCAGCAGTGACAGGGGGCTGTACGAGCAGTACTTC
15,.,.,TRBJ1-4,TRBV18,CASSPRAGPNEKLFF,TGTGCCAGCTCACCACGGGCAGGGCCTAATGAAAAACTGTTTTTT
11,.,.,TRBJ1-4,TRBV19,CASRANEKLFF,TGTGCCAGTAGGGCAAATGAAAAACTGTTTTTT
15,.,.,TRBJ1-3,TRBV4-2,CASSQVAVSGNTIYF,TGTGCCAGCAGCCAAGTGGCGGTCTCTGGAAACACCATATATTTT
16,.,many,TRBJ2-3,TRBV24-1,CATSDPDSMSTDTQYF,TGTGCCACCAGTGATCCCGACAGCATGAGCACAGATACGCAGTATTTT
16,.,.,TRBJ1-3,TRBV15,CATSSPFIAQGNTIYF,TGTGCCACCAGCAGTCCATTCATTGCGCAGGGGAACACCATATATTTT
15,TRBD1,.,TRBJ1-5,TRBV27,CASSPRTGGPSTQHF,TGTGCCAGCAGTCCGAGGACAGGGGGCCCGTCGACCCAGCATTTT
15,TRBD1,.,TRBJ2-7,TRBV5-4,CASSFEQGAIYEQYF,TGTGCCAGCAGCTTTGAACAGGGGGCTATCTACGAGCAGTACTTC
15,.,.,TRBJ2-1,TRBV7-9,CASSLGRRVGDEQFF,TGTGCCAGCAGCTTAGGGCGCAGGGTGGGCGATGAGCAGTTCTTC
14,.,.,TRBJ1-4,TRBV7-9,CASSFRGTNEKLFF,TGTGCCAGCAGCTTCAGGGGAACTAATGAAAAACTGTTTTTT
14,TRBD2,.,TRBJ2-1,TRBV6-5,CASTASGGSNEQFF,TGTGCCAGCACCGCTAGCGGGGGGTCCAATGAGCAGTTCTTC
14,.,.,TRBJ2-3,TRBV19,CASRNRASTDTQYF,TGTGCCAGTAGGAACCGAGCTAGCACAGATACGCAGTATTTT
15,TRBD1,.,TRBJ2-7,TRBV27,CASRNPGQGNYEQYF,TGTGCCAGCAGAAACCCGGGACAGGGGAACTACGAGCAGTACTTC
15,.,.,TRBJ1-6,TRBV28,CASSSRRGYNSPLHF,TGTGCCAGCAGTTCCCGGCGGGGTTATAATTCACCCCTCCACTTT
15,.,.,TRBJ2-7,TRBV19,CASSINGDTGYEQYF,TGTGCCAGTAGTATAAATGGGGACACGGGCTACGAGCAGTACTTC
11,TRBD2,.,TRBJ2-7,TRBV24-1,CATSSGGEQYF,TGTGCCACCAGCAGCGGGGGCGAGCAGTACTTC
15,.,.,TRBJ1-2,TRBV5-1,CASRRVSQTNYGYTF,TGCGCCAGCAGGAGGGTATCTCAAACGAACTATGGCTACACCTTC
14,.,.,TRBJ2-3,TRBV7-3,CASSYRQGTDTQYF,TGTGCCAGCAGCTACCGACAGGGCACAGATACGCAGTATTTT
14,TRBD1,.,TRBJ1-1,TRBV7-2,CASSLPGGYTEAFF,TGTGCCAGCAGCTTACCAGGGGGCTACACTGAAGCTTTCTTT
17,.,once,TRBJ1-1,TRBV12-5,CASGPTLSGVMNTEAFF,TGTGCTAGTGGTCCGACCCTTTCAGGGGTCATGAACACTGAAGCTTTCTTT
13,.,.,TRBJ2-7,TRBV7-2,CASSFRISYEQYF,TGTGCCAGCAGCTTCAGGATATCCTACGAGCAGTACTTC